One and the same sample provided the 11 T cell receptor beta chains below, sequenced in a study of blood T cell repertoires in COVID-19 (dated by TCRdb to 2018 to 2021). Receptor libraries were prepared by the immunoSEQ multiplex PCR assay. TCRdb provides this immuneACCESS table in a form limited to in-frame rearrangements. Some clones are lacking; in checked studies, under half of them reflect an unresolved V gene, and why the rest are absent is not known. The sample includes a few hundred thousand clones, with approximately 86% observed a single time. Together, the top ten hold approximately 8% of the sample. The sample consisted of PBMCs or T cells enriched from blood (not recorded which). The receptors derive from a woman aged 60-70 years who had recovered from COVID-19.

The V gene is TRBV7-8, the J gene TRBJ2-3, with 7 bases lining up with TRBD1. The length of the CDR3 is 15 residues. V shed 5 bases and J 3 bases; nucleotides not matched to a gene: 8. The germline V gene encodes CDR1 SGHVS and CDR2 FQNEAQ. The CDR3 sequence is CASSPDRVRTDTQYF. CDR3 bases: TGTGCCAGCAGCCCTGACAGGGTCCGTACAGATACGCAGTATTTT.

The chain combines TRBV6-5 with TRBJ1-5; 7 positions match TRBD1. The CDR3 is 14 residues long. After removal of 7 bases from V and 3 bases from J, the junction contained 6 bases not matched to a gene. Germline CDR1 reads MNHEY; CDR2 reads SVGAGI. The CDR3 nucleotides are TGTGCCAGCACGGGCAGGGGGGTCAATCAGCCCCAGCATTTT. It yields the protein CASTGRGVNQPQHF.

V gene TRBV30 combines with J gene TRBJ2-7; unclear D gene. The CDR3 is 11 residues long. Per the germline V gene, CDR1 is GTSNPN and CDR2 is SVGIG (reference sequence). V lost 5 bases, J lost 3 bases, and 8 bases lay in between. CDR3 sequence: CAWGTYYEQYF. The CDR3 DNA follows: TGTGCCTGGGGTACTTACTACGAGCAGTACTTC. Complete variable domain (other parts from reference TRBV30 and TRBJ2-7): SQTIHQWPATLVQPVGSPLSLECTVEGTSNPNLYWYRQAAGRGLQLLFYSVGIGQISSEVPQNLSASRPQDRQFILSSKKLLLSDSGFYLCAWGTYYEQYFGPGTRLTVT.

The chain employs TRBV6-4 and TRBJ2-1, with 7 bases aligning to TRBD1. The CDR3 has 16 amino acids. V shed 5 bases, J shed 3 bases, and the junction held 10 bases outside the gene matches. Germline lookup yields CDR1 MRHNA and CDR2 SNTAGT. The CDR3 nucleotides read TGTGCCAGCAGTCGAACCGGGACAGACCTCTACAATGAGCAGTTCTTC. Encoded protein: CASSRTGTDLYNEQFF.

The rearrangement links TRBV11-3 to TRBJ2-1; D perhaps matches TRBD1 (5 bases). The CDR3 has 12 residues. Germline-derived CDR1 and CDR2 are SGHNT and YENEEA. V was trimmed by 0 bases and J by 9 bases, leaving 6 bases between them. The CDR3: CASSLDGAEQFF. The CDR3, as DNA: TGTGCCAGCAGCTTAGATGGGGCTGAGCAGTTCTTC.

The J gene is TRBJ1-1, the V gene TRBV6-5; 12 bases fit TRBD1. The germline gives CDR1 MNHEY, CDR2 SVGAGI. CDR3 length: 14 amino acids. Losses at the gene ends were 6 bases for V and 5 bases for J; bases not matched to a gene: 4. The CDR3 DNA is TGTGCCAGCAGGGGACAGGGGGCGACTACTGAAGCTTTCTTT. Translated: CASRGQGATTEAFF.

This sequence joins TRBV2 and TRBJ2-2, with TRBD2 matching 12 bases. The CDR3 has 16 amino acids. The junction had 4 bases not matched to a gene; V was cut back by 5 bases and J by 3 bases. CDR1 SNHLY and CDR2 FYNNEI come from the germline V gene. In nucleotides, the CDR3 is TGTGCCAGCAGTCCAACTAGCGGGGGGTACACCGGGGAGCTGTTTTTT. It specifies CASSPTSGGYTGELFF. Based on the CDR3 plus reference TRBV2 and TRBJ2-2, the full variable domain is EPEVTQTPSHQVTQMGQEVILRCVPISNHLYFYWYRQILGQKVEFLVSFYNNEISEKSEIFDDQFSVERPDGSNFTLKIRSTKLEDSAMYFCASSPTSGGYTGELFFGEGSRLTVL.

V and J are TRBV2 and TRBJ2-7; weak D call: TRBD1 (5 bases). Germline values: CDR1 SNHLY, CDR2 FYNNEI. CDR3 length: 11 amino acids. The germline V and J ends were trimmed by 6 bases and 6 bases, with 9 bases remaining between them. The CDR3 DNA follows: TGTGCCAGCAGGCAGGGCGTCGAGCAGTACTTC. This gives the protein CASRQGVEQYF. The full variable domain, completed using reference TRBV2 and TRBJ2-7, is EPEVTQTPSHQVTQMGQEVILRCVPISNHLYFYWYRQILGQKVEFLVSFYNNEISEKSEIFDDQFSVERPDGSNFTLKIRSTKLEDSAMYFCASRQGVEQYFGPGTRLTVT.

The chain carries TRBV30 and TRBJ1-5, with 12 bases fitting TRBD1. Germline CDR1 reads GTSNPN; CDR2 reads SVGIG (reference sequence). The CDR3 runs 16 residues. After removal of 1 base from V and 2 bases from J, the junction contained 3 bases not matched to a gene. CDR3 nucleotide sequence: TGTGCCTGGAGTGGGGGGGACAGGGGGCGCAATCAGCCCCAGCATTTT. Translating it yields CAWSGGDRGRNQPQHF.

This chain's CDR3 is CASSLSRDYNSPLHF. The CDR3 DNA is TGTGCCAGCAGCTTGAGCCGGGATTATAATTCACCCCTCCACTTT. V gene TRBV5-6 combines with J gene TRBJ1-6; D is unresolved. Germline V gene data show CDR1 as SGHDT and CDR2 as YYEEEE. The CDR3 runs 15 residues. V lost 1 base to trimming and J lost 4 bases, with 9 bases between them.

This sequence joins TRBV4-2 and TRBJ2-2, with 11 bases matching TRBD2. Germline CDR1 and CDR2: LGHNA and YNFKEQ. After removal of 1 base from V and 5 bases from J, the junction contained 9 bases not matched to a gene. The CDR3 is made up of 18 amino acids. CDR3 amino acids: CASSQAPLLAGVTGELFF. CDR3 DNA: TGTGCCAGCAGCCAAGCCCCCCTACTAGCGGGGGTTACCGGGGAGCTGTTTTTT.